This is a list of T cell receptor beta chains from one sample in a study of shared clonotypes between healthy human individuals. The method was immunoSEQ multiplex PCR; TCRdb's version includes in-frame clones alone and lacks a portion of them. The sample lists about 2.1 million clones, around 95% occurring once. Sequenced input: naive CD8+ T cells from PBMCs. The receptors were gathered from a man between 18 and 35 years old in good health. Some clones in this sample may be carry-over from other donors' samples. CDR3s include the opening cysteine and the closing phenylalanine or tryptophan. The D gene is left open where the match is weak. The listing skips clone size in some rows; elsewhere it reads once, few, many or a size class.

j_call v_call clone_size d_call cdr3_aa cdr3_nt
TRBJ1-1 TRBV4-3 NA NA CASSGGNLRDTEAFF TGCGCCAGCAGCGGGGGGAACCTCCGGGACACTGAAGCTTTCTTT
TRBJ2-1 TRBV11-2 NA NA CASSLGWLVGYNEQFF TGTGCCAGCAGCTTAGGGTGGCTAGTTGGCTACAATGAGCAGTTCTTC
TRBJ2-7 TRBV7-9 NA TRBD1 CASSSPGQPYEQYF TGTGCCAGCAGCTCGCCGGGACAGCCCTACGAGCAGTACTTC
TRBJ1-1 TRBV19 NA NA CASSIQGNTEAFF TGTGCCAGTAGTATACAGGGGAACACTGAAGCTTTCTTT
TRBJ2-1 TRBV29-1 NA TRBD1 CSVAGTGIYNEQFF TGCAGCGTAGCCGGGACAGGGATCTACAATGAGCAGTTCTTC
TRBJ2-3 TRBV27 NA NA CASSFSSGPLSTDTQYF TGTGCCAGCAGTTTTAGTAGCGGTCCCCTTAGCACAGATACGCAGTATTTT
TRBJ2-7 TRBV9 NA NA CASSVEGGLANTYEQYF TGTGCCAGCAGCGTAGAAGGGGGGCTAGCGAATACCTACGAGCAGTACTTC
TRBJ2-1 TRBV7-9 NA TRBD1 CASSLVAGQGDNEQFF TGTGCCAGCAGCTTAGTGGCGGGACAGGGGGACAATGAGCAGTTCTTC
TRBJ2-1 TRBV29-1 NA TRBD2 CSVKNSGRANEQFF TGCAGCGTTAAAAATAGCGGGAGGGCCAATGAGCAGTTCTTC
TRBJ2-1 TRBV9 NA TRBD1 CASSDAPGQGTSYNEQFF TGTGCCAGCAGCGACGCACCGGGACAGGGGACTTCCTACAATGAGCAGTTCTTC
TRBJ1-2 TRBV7-9 NA NA CASSSSGWASYGYTF TGTGCCAGCAGCTCATCGGGGTGGGCAAGCTATGGCTACACCTTC
TRBJ2-2 TRBV27 once TRBD2 CASRTSGRADTGELFF TGTGCCAGCAGGACTAGCGGGAGGGCAGACACCGGGGAGCTGTTTTTT
TRBJ1-2 TRBV5-1 NA NA CASSFVGGDQPYGYTF TGCGCCAGCAGCTTCGTTGGAGGGGACCAACCCTATGGCTACACCTTC
TRBJ1-3 TRBV9 NA NA CASSVGGGVEGNTIYF TGTGCCAGCAGCGTAGGCGGTGGGGTTGAGGGAAACACCATATATTTT
TRBJ2-7 TRBV27 NA NA CASSDGNREYF TGTGCCAGCAGTGACGGAAATAGGGAGTACTTC
TRBJ2-6 TRBV7-9 once NA CASSLGAGANVLTF TGTGCCAGCAGCTTGGGGGCTGGGGCCAACGTCCTGACTTTC
TRBJ2-2 TRBV28 once NA CASSWEEAVDTGELFF TGTGCCAGCAGTTGGGAGGAGGCGGTAGACACCGGGGAGCTGTTTTTT
TRBJ2-1 TRBV7-9 NA TRBD1 CASSLLRGSYNEQFF TGTGCCAGCAGCTTGCTCAGGGGGTCCTACAATGAGCAGTTCTTC
TRBJ2-5 TRBV7-9 once TRBD1 CASSFSPGQAETQYF TGTGCCAGCAGTTTTAGTCCGGGACAGGCAGAGACCCAGTACTTC
TRBJ1-3 TRBV4-3 NA NA CASSQVGFGNTIYF TGCGCCAGCAGCCAAGTGGGGTTTGGAAACACCATATATTTT
TRBJ2-7 TRBV27 NA NA CASSLSGGMLYEQYF TGTGCCAGCAGTTTATCCGGGGGAATGCTGTACGAGCAGTACTTC
TRBJ2-7 TRBV28 NA TRBD1 CASITGQGFYEQYF TGTGCCAGCATTACCGGACAGGGCTTCTACGAGCAGTACTTC
TRBJ2-7 TRBV27 NA NA CASSLAPGVSYEQYF TGTGCCAGCAGTTTAGCCCCCGGGGTTAGTTACGAGCAGTACTTC
TRBJ2-3 TRBV6-4 once NA CASSDSTVRGAQYF TGTGCCAGCAGTGACTCGACGGTTCGCGGCGCGCAGTATTTT